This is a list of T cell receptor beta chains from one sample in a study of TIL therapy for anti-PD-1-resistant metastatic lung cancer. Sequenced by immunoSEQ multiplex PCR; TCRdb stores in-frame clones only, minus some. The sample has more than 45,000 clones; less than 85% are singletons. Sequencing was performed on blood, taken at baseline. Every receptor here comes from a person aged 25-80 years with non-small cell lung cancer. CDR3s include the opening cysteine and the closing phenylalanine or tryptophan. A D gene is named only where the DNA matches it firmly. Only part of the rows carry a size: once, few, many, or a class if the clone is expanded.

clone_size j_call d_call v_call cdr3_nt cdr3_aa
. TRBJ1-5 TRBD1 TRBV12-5 TGTGCTAGTGGTCAGGGGGCGCGTCAGCCCCAGCATTTT CASGQGARQPQHF
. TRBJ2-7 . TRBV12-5 TGTGCTAGTGGGCCCCCTTGGGGGAACGAGCAGTACTTC CASGPPWGNEQYF
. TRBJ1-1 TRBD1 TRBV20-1 TGCAGTGCTCCTCTGGGACAGGAAGCTTTCTTT CSAPLGQEAFF
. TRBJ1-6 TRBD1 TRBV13 TGTGCCAGCAGCTTAGGGGGACAGGGAGGGTCACCCCTCCACTTT CASSLGGQGGSPLHF
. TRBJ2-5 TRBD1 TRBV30 TGTGCCTGTAATAACAGGGACAGCCAAGAGACCCAGTACTTC CACNNRDSQETQYF
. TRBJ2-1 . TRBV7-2 TGTGCCAGCAGCCGGAGAGCTAGCCCTGGCAATGAGCAGTTCTTC CASSRRASPGNEQFF
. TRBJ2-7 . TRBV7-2 TGTGCCAGCAGCTATCTCCTGACAGGAGGGGAGCAGTACTTC CASSYLLTGGEQYF
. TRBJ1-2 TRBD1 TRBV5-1 TGCGCCAGCAGCATATACCAGGGGGGGACTACTAACTATGGCTACACCTTC CASSIYQGGTTNYGYTF
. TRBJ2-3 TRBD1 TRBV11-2 TGTGCCAGCCTGGACAGGGGAGGGAATTGGCCACACACAGATACGCAGTATTTT CASLDRGGNWPHTDTQYF
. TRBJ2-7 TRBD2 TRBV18 TGTGCCAGCTCAACCTTAGCGGGAGATTTCTACGAGCAGTACTTC CASSTLAGDFYEQYF
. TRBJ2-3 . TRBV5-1 TGCGCCAGCATGGGGGCATGGGGCACAGATACGCAGTATTTT CASMGAWGTDTQYF
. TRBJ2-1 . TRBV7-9 TGTGCCAGCAGCCCACGAAATGAGCAGTTCTTC CASSPRNEQFF
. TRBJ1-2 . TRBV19 TGTGCCAGTAGTTCGGGAACGGCCTATGGCTACACCTTC CASSSGTAYGYTF
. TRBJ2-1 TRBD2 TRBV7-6 TGTGCCAGCACCCCCATAGCGGGGTCCTACAATGAGCAGTTCTTC CASTPIAGSYNEQFF
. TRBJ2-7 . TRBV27 TGTGCCAGCAGTGCCTTGCGACAGGCATCCTACGAGCAGTACTTC CASSALRQASYEQYF
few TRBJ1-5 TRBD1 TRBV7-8 TGTGCCAGCAGCTCAGAGACAGGGATAGGGCAGCCCCAGCATTTT CASSSETGIGQPQHF
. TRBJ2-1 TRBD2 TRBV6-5 TGTGCCAGCAGTCGACTAGCGGGAGACAATGAGCAGTTCTTC CASSRLAGDNEQFF
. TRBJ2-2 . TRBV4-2 TGTGCCAGCAGCCAAGGCGTCGAGGCCGGGGAGCTGTTTTTT CASSQGVEAGELFF
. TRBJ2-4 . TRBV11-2 TGTGCCAGCAGCTCCTCAGACCGAGCCAAAAACATTCAGTACTTC CASSSSDRAKNIQYF
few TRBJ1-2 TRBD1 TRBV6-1 TGTGCCAGCAGTGCAATCGGACAGGTACAAGGCTACACCTTC CASSAIGQVQGYTF
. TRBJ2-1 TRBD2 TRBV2 TGTGCCAGCAGGGGGGAAGGACTAGCTTCCTACAATGAGCAGTTCTTC CASRGEGLASYNEQFF
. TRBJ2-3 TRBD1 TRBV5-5 TGTGCCAGCAGCGGGACAGACCTCGATGATACGCAGTATTTT CASSGTDLDDTQYF
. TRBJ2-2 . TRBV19 TGTGCCAGTAAAATCCCGGGAGTAGATACCGGGGAGCTGTTTTTT CASKIPGVDTGELFF
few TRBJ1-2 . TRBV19 TGTGCCAGTAGTCCACGGACAGTAAATGGCTACACCTTC CASSPRTVNGYTF
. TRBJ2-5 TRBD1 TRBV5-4 TGTGCCAGCAGCACAGGGACAGACACTCGAGAGACCCAGTACTTC CASSTGTDTRETQYF
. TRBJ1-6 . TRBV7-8 TGTGCCAGCAGCCTAGAGGGAGCCAAGAATTCACCCCTCCACTTT CASSLEGAKNSPLHF
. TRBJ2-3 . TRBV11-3 TGTGCCAGCAGCTTAACCTCAGGGTTCGATACGCAGTATTTT CASSLTSGFDTQYF
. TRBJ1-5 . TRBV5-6 TGTGCCAGCAGCTTGTTTGGCCGGGGTAGCAATCAGCCCCAGCATTTT CASSLFGRGSNQPQHF
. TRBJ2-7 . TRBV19 TGTGCCAGTAGTAGAGGGGCCGCGACCGTATCCTACGAGCAGTACTTC CASSRGAATVSYEQYF